A selection of T cell receptor beta chains follows, all from one sample in a study of OX40 agonist ivuxolimab in advanced cancers. Sequencing used immunoSEQ multiplex PCR; TCRdb keeps in-frame clones, though not all of them. The table lists about 94,000 clones, approximately 89% of them singletons. The source material was CD4+ or CD8+ T cells sorted from blood, sampled in a trial of the OX40 agonist ivuxolimab. The receptors shown here come from an adult with an advanced solid tumor such as melanoma, head and neck, liver or kidney cancer. The CDR3 runs from the conserved cysteine through the conserved F or W. A D gene is named only where the DNA matches it firmly. Rows may omit the clone size; those that give it use once, few, many or a size class.

j_call,v_call,clone_size,d_call,cdr3_nt,cdr3_aa
TRBJ2-5,TRBV11-3,NA,NA,TGTGCCAGCAGCCGTCGACTAGTCGGTCAAGAGACCCAGTACTTC,CASSRRLVGQETQYF
TRBJ1-2,TRBV30,NA,NA,TGTGCCTGGAGTGTAGGGGGGGAGTATGGCTACACCTTC,CAWSVGGEYGYTF
TRBJ2-3,TRBV12-2,NA,NA,TGTGCAAGTCGCCGCCGGGGGGATACGCAGTATTTT,CASRRRGDTQYF
TRBJ2-7,TRBV19,NA,NA,TGTGCCAGTAGTATTATCTCAGACTCCTACGAGCAGTACTTC,CASSIISDSYEQYF
TRBJ2-7,TRBV7-2,NA,NA,TGTGCCAGCAGCCTCCTCGGCCCACAATCCTACGAGCAGTACTTC,CASSLLGPQSYEQYF
TRBJ2-1,TRBV29-1,NA,NA,TGCAGCGTCCCGTCGACTGGGAGCTCCTACAATGAGCAGTTCTTC,CSVPSTGSSYNEQFF
TRBJ2-6,TRBV6-1,many,NA,TGTGCCAGCAGTGAAGAACAGTTCCGGACCAACGTCCTGACTTTC,CASSEEQFRTNVLTF
TRBJ2-2,TRBV10-1,NA,NA,TGCGCCACTTCGTCATGGCAGCTCACCGGGGAGCTGTTTTTT,CATSSWQLTGELFF
TRBJ1-2,TRBV29-1,NA,NA,TGCAGCGTGGAACAGCGTCTCTATGGCTACACCTTC,CSVEQRLYGYTF
TRBJ1-6,TRBV7-6,NA,TRBD1,TGTGCCAGCAGCTCCCGACAGGGATTGGATTCACCCCTCCACTTT,CASSSRQGLDSPLHF
TRBJ2-3,TRBV5-4,NA,TRBD2,TGTGCCAGCAGCTTGGGGCTAGCGGGAGGAGCAGATACGCAGTATTTT,CASSLGLAGGADTQYF
TRBJ2-1,TRBV18,NA,NA,TGTGCCAGCTCCAACACCCCCGGGACCATTAACGATGAGCAGTTCTTC,CASSNTPGTINDEQFF
TRBJ1-5,TRBV5-8,NA,NA,TGTGCCAGCAGCCGCACGGGGCGAGGATGGCCGGTGGATCAGCCCCAGCATTTT,CASSRTGRGWPVDQPQHF
TRBJ2-7,TRBV6-5,NA,TRBD2,TGTGCCAGCAGTGGGTTAGCGGGAGGATCCTACGAGCAGTACTTC,CASSGLAGGSYEQYF
TRBJ2-3,TRBV7-7,NA,TRBD2,TGTGCTAGCAGCTTAGGACTAGCGGGAGGGGCAGATACGCAGTATTTT,CASSLGLAGGADTQYF
TRBJ2-5,TRBV19,NA,NA,TGTGCCAGTAGTATAGGGCGGAGCCAAGAGACCCAGTACTTC,CASSIGRSQETQYF
TRBJ2-2,TRBV6-5,once,TRBD1,TGTGCCAGCAGTCTACACAGGGGGAACACCGGGGAGCTGTTTTTT,CASSLHRGNTGELFF
TRBJ2-3,TRBV4-1,NA,TRBD2,TGCGCCAGCAGCCAAGAGGGAGCGGGAGTGACAGATACGCAGTATTTT,CASSQEGAGVTDTQYF
TRBJ2-4,TRBV19,NA,TRBD2,TGTGCCAGTAGTAATCTAGCGGGAGGTTCCAAAAACATTCAGTACTTC,CASSNLAGGSKNIQYF
TRBJ2-5,TRBV14,once,NA,TGTGCCAGCAGCCCACTTACTTTAGAGACCCAGTACTTC,CASSPLTLETQYF
TRBJ2-3,TRBV30,NA,NA,TGTGCCTGGAGTGTAGGCCAGACAGATACGCAGTATTTT,CAWSVGQTDTQYF
TRBJ2-1,TRBV29-1,NA,NA,TGCAGCGTTGGCTGGGACTACAATGAGCAGTTCTTC,CSVGWDYNEQFF
TRBJ2-3,TRBV30,NA,NA,TGTGCCTGGAGTCGGAGAGAGGGAGATACGCAGTATTTT,CAWSRREGDTQYF
TRBJ1-5,TRBV5-6,NA,TRBD1,TGTGCCAGCAGTCGACAGGGTTTAGGCAATCAGCCCCAGCATTTT,CASSRQGLGNQPQHF
TRBJ2-7,TRBV7-2,NA,TRBD2,TGTGCCAGCAGCCAACCGGGACTAGCGGGACTACAGTACTTC,CASSQPGLAGLQYF